This is a list of T cell receptor beta chains from one sample in a study of early T cells in non-severe SARS-CoV-2 infection. In TCRdb, the 5' RACE reads were re-called with MiXCR into one record per CDR3 protein. The table includes about 87,000 distinct CDR3 sequences, 14% detected once. Input material: whole blood. These receptor sequences come from an adult who was a healthcare worker with PCR-confirmed SARS-CoV-2 infection or an uninfected control (not recorded which). Both conserved end residues are part of each CDR3. A D gene is named only where the DNA matches it firmly. The size field is filled for only some rows; it gives once, few, many or a size class.

>TRBD1|TRBV11-2|TRBJ1-4|few
TGTGCCAGCAGCTTATGGGGCAGGGGGCCCAGTAGTGAAAAACTGTTTTTT
CASSLWGRGPSSEKLFF
>NA|TRBV27|TRBJ2-2|few
TGTGCCAGCAGATTAGGTCTGAGGACTGGGGAGCTGTTTTTT
CASRLGLRTGELFF
>TRBD2|TRBV6-2/TRBV6-3|TRBJ2-3|few
TGTGCCAGCATTCCCAAGACTAGCGGGGGCACAGATACGCAGTATTTT
CASIPKTSGGTDTQYF
>NA|TRBV29-1|TRBJ2-4|NA
TGCAGCGTTGAGGGCAGTGACCGAACCAAAAACATTCAGTACTTC
CSVEGSDRTKNIQYF
>TRBD2|TRBV11-2|TRBJ2-7|NA
TGTGCCAGCAGCCCTAAGTTGTCTAGCGGGGGGGCCTACGAGCAGTACTTC
CASSPKLSSGGAYEQYF
>NA|TRBV28|TRBJ2-4|many
TGTGCCAGCGAGTCGGCAGGTTCGGGAAACATTCAGTACTTC
CASESAGSGNIQYF
>NA|TRBV10-3|TRBJ1-1|NA
TGTGCCATCAGTGAATCCACTGAAGCTTTCTTT
CAISESTEAFF
>NA|TRBV11-2|TRBJ1-1|few
TGTGCCAGCAGCTTTAGCAGTGGAAAGGCTTTCTTT
CASSFSSGKAFF
>NA|TRBV11-2|TRBJ1-2|NA
TGTGCCAGCAGCTTAGCGCGTGGCTACACCTTC
CASSLARGYTF
>NA|TRBV28|TRBJ2-5|NA
TGTGCCAGCAGTCCGGGGGCTTTACAAGAGACCCAGTACTTC
CASSPGALQETQYF
>TRBD1|TRBV28|TRBJ2-7|few
TGTGCCAGCAGTCTGGATGGACAGGGTGGGTACGAGCAGTACTTC
CASSLDGQGGYEQYF
>NA|TRBV6-2/TRBV6-3|TRBJ2-7|NA
TGTGCCAGCAGCCCCGGGCAGGGGACCCCCTACGAGCAGTACTTC
CASSPGQGTPYEQYF
>NA|TRBV21-1|TRBJ1-4|many
TGTGCCAGCAGCGCGAGGGGGCCCGGTTTTTTT
CASSARGPGFF
>NA|TRBV6-2/TRBV6-3|TRBJ2-2|few
TGTGCCAGCAGAACAGGGAACCTCGGGGAGCTGTTTTTT
CASRTGNLGELFF
>NA|TRBV11-2|TRBJ2-2|NA
TGTGCCAGCAGCTCCGACAGGATTCACACCGGGGAGCTGTTTTTT
CASSSDRIHTGELFF
>NA|TRBV2|TRBJ2-2|few
TGTGCCAGCAGCCGAGCCGGGACAAAGAACACCGGGGAGCTGTTTTTT
CASSRAGTKNTGELFF